Here is one T cell receptor beta chain with its context. The antigen it binds to is not known. Base qualities are not recorded, but no much larger clone differs from it by a single base. This sample is drawn from a study of cytomegalovirus exposure and HLA in healthy donors (dated by TCRdb to about 2017). For the wider study: An earlier analysis of roughly 500 of the donors reported about 280 Gb of sequence data and 117 million unique TCR beta sequences obtained from roughly 170 million T cells. In a later analysis, previously published TCR beta repertoires from some 640 donors were re-analyzed and high-resolution HLA genotyping was added so that TCR occurrence patterns could be studied. An early release covering approximately 600 HLA-typed donors comprised around 300 gigabases of sequencing data and approximately 85 million unique TCR sequences. HLA typing included class I and class II loci at four-digit resolution. An earlier analysis of nearly 600 of the donors applied high-throughput TCR beta sequencing to assess whether each TCR beta V gene segment acted as functional or pseudogenic. The study combined high-throughput TCR immunosequencing, statistical association of individual TCRs with disease status, and machine learning to predict cytomegalovirus infection status. The study profiled the T cell repertoires of hundreds of subjects by immunosequencing and related them to cytomegalovirus serostatus. The study aimed to test whether cataloging public T cell receptors could reveal signatures of past pathogen exposure. Among over 350 genotyped donors of the cohort, an average of about 240,000 unique TCR beta nucleotide sequences were sequenced per donor, around 20% of them non-productive. The later analysis used no new phenotypic data to find candidate immune exposures, relying instead on TCR beta sequences and their occurrence across donors. Typing coverage differed by locus: A, B, C, DRB1 and DQB1 were typed in about 620-640 donors, DQA1 in around 500, DPA1 in around 600, and DPB1 in 400 to 490. Alongside the repertoire data, information on donor age, sex, ethnicity and CMV serostatus was compiled. Among the roughly 430 genotyped donors, around 79% belonged to the genetic ancestry cluster associated with self-reported Caucasian donors. A later genetic analysis used genome-wide SNP genotypes for about 60% of the roughly 670 donors, treating that subset as a discovery cohort. A few DR-DQ haplotypes were treated as single units for association and clustering because of strong linkage in the cohort. Besides the first cohort of roughly 700 subjects, a separate validation cohort made up of roughly 130 different subjects was used. Every repertoire in the discovery cohort had been generated on one and the same sequencing platform. What the authors observed across the whole study: According to a later analysis, TCR association rates differed among HLA loci, with DRB1 alleles showing the most associated TCRs and HLA-C alleles showing the fewest. Most CMV-associated TCR beta chains appeared to be HLA-restricted in a later analysis, and the HLA associations seemed to be driven largely by CMV exposure. Correlated functional status among segregating V segments might be attributable to linkage disequilibrium, but an unknown experimental factor could not be ruled out. In an earlier analysis of about 550 of the donors, most TCR beta V segments were observed in productive rearrangements about 87% or about 30% of the time, broadly matching IMGT annotations. A total of 150 or so TCR beta chains were listed by the study as associated with cytomegalovirus. In vitro tests confirmed that a few of the cytomegalovirus-associated TCR beta chains recognize cytomegalovirus antigens. Most TCR sequences were observed very rarely across donors, whereas some public TCRs were present in many individuals. According to the authors, the approach could potentially be generalized to other disease states and immunological phenotypes. A further reported finding was that TCR beta sequences accurately predicted the HLA-A and HLA-B alleles for most subjects in the first cohort. Compared with equally common non-associated chains, HLA-associated TCR beta chains in a later analysis were more clonally expanded and had lower generation probabilities. Because counts were too low, roughly 18 rarely observed V segments, including chromosome 9 orphons, were left out of the earlier analysis of roughly 600 of the donors. A group of highly shared sequence variants was considered likely to be a technical artifact of the sequencing pipeline. Strong co-occurrence of HLA alleles, especially DR and DQ, made assigning TCR associations to individual alleles difficult. Specific HLA alleles were associated with more than 15,000 TCR beta sequences at a false discovery rate of 0.05 in a later analysis. In a later genetic analysis, fewer N-insertions in productive TCRs were reported among donors in an Asian-associated ancestry cluster than the roughly 700-donor mean. Some IMGT-functional V segments, including TRBV6-2 and TRBV6-3, could not be told apart with the 87-base-pair reads, so those segments were excluded. In a later analysis, several top co-occurrence clusters were reported to appear linked to parvovirus B19, influenza, CMV and Epstein-Barr virus. For the cohort, immune exposure information was limited to CMV serostatus. The classifier was reported to diagnose cytomegalovirus status with high specificity and sensitivity in both the original and validation cohorts. Sequencing depth was assumed to be roughly uniform across donors in the presence/absence analyses, though that assumption may not hold. In this cohort, only TCR beta chains were sequenced, and detectable features were limited by the absence of alpha or paired-chain data. V-gene and J-gene trimming of TCR beta chains was associated with a missense DCLRE1C variant in a later genetic analysis, and the association was replicated in an independent cohort. HLA typing was unavailable for some donors at each locus, so association tests used only the typed subset.

Libraries were made using the immunoSEQ multiplex PCR assay. For the multiplex PCR, a mixture combining 60 forward primers for TCR Vbeta segments and 13 reverse primers for TCR Jbeta segments was used. The CDR3 region of rearranged TCR beta genes was amplified from genomic DNA by a multiplex PCR assay. The Illumina HiSeq System was used to sequence the amplified TCR beta libraries as 87-base-pair reads. The authors processed their data as follows. A later analysis counted about 80 million unique TCR beta chains across the 600 to 850 repertoires, and 9 million to 14 million of these chains were shared by at least two donors. A nearest-neighbor algorithm error-corrected the raw reads and collapsed the reads into unique sequences, merging closely related sequences to remove PCR and sequencing errors. CDR3 sequences were aligned to IMGT reference sequences to assign V, D and J gene segments. Each retained sequence needed at least a six-nucleotide match to both a V gene segment and a J gene segment. Rearrangements were called productive when the CDR3 lacked stop codons and stayed in frame with V and J; all others were non-productive. CDR3 was defined by IMGT convention, running from the second conserved V-encoded cysteine to the conserved J-encoded phenylalanine. The earlier analysis of about 500 of the donors excluded sequences that lacked an unambiguous match to a single V gene segment. An earlier analysis of a few hundred of the donors classified V segments as functional when productive rearrangements were above 56.7% and as segregating when the standard deviation between donors was above 5%. A statistical classification framework was built to diagnose cytomegalovirus status from the catalog of TCR beta chain sequences. V and J gene assignment, in a later analysis, came from comparing TCR nucleotide sequences with IMGT/GENE-DB human TR gene sequences. Using the TCRdist pipeline, a later analysis assigned CDR3 sequences along with most-parsimonious VDJ recombination scenarios. In a later analysis, each TCR beta chain was defined by its CDR3 amino acid sequence together with its V-gene family, and reads without a unique V-gene family were excluded. A later analysis removed over 500 highly shared, low-generation-probability nucleotide sequences to deal with suspected cross-contamination and a sequencing artifact. In a later analysis, a clonal expansion index was calculated for each public chain from normalized within-repertoire ranks of inferred template counts. In a later analysis, generation probabilities were computed using a VDJ recombination model fitted to out-of-frame rearrangements, and the results were checked against IGoR. Hypergeometric tests were used in a later analysis to score TCR-TCR, TCR-HLA and TCR-CMV co-occurrence, with a repertoire-size bias correction applied to the TCR pairs. A later analysis estimated false discovery rates by permuting HLA or CMV assignments 20 times. A later analysis grouped co-occurring TCRs with DBSCAN, adding TCRdist sequence similarity when clustering within HLA-allele-positive subsets. Repertoires with fewer than 30,000 or more than 120,000 public chains, plus five repertoires with anomalous nucleotide sharing, were excluded from co-occurrence clustering. TCRdb obtained this table from immuneACCESS and retained in-frame rearrangements with V and J assigned. These tables miss some clones; where compared with another copy, unresolved V genes account for less than half of the shortfall, and the remainder is unexplained. Clonal size and the V and J genes are those of that table, whereas D and trimming came from the DNA. The sample profile shows 120,000 or so clones; around four fifths of them were found once. Roughly 10% of the sample is taken by the ten largest.

CDR1 and CDR2 are read off the germline V gene (reference sequence) as MNHEY and SMNVEV. The CDR3 spans 16 residues, from the cysteine through the phenylalanine. Only the CDR3 DNA stays, 48 bases, in frame from base 1. V is reduced by 6 bases and J by 2 bases, leaving a spacing of 16 bases between them. The cohort consisted of 666 healthy bone marrow donors. At the time of sampling, all cohort members were nominally healthy, though unrecorded immune exposures were likely present. The donor was CMV seropositive and was included in the group of 250 to 350 seropositive cohort members. A peripheral blood sample was collected from each donor, and TCR beta sequencing was performed on peripheral blood mononuclear cells. The Qiagen DNeasy Blood Extraction Kit was used to extract genomic DNA from the blood cell samples.

This sequence was found in a male donor in good health and CMV-seropositive. The chain couples TRBV27 to TRBJ2-2; the best D guess is TRBD1, with 6 bases matching. Sequences were obtained from PBMCs. The DNA sequence follows: TGTGCCAGCAGACAGGGAATTGGGGTTAACACCGGGGAGCTGTTTTTT. This translates into CASRQGIGVNTGELFF.